The T cell receptor (beta chain) described here comes from a study of Ad26.COV2.S vaccination and SARS-CoV-2 variants (dated by TCRdb to the early 2020s). The study in broad terms: Donors in the vaccine arm were drawn from COV1001, a phase I-IIa trial of Ad26.COV2.S in healthy adults that was multicentre, randomized, double-blind and placebo-controlled. Ad26.COV2.S was administered intramuscularly at a dose of 5x10^10 or 1x10^11 viral particles, either as one shot or as two shots given 56 days apart. TCRbeta repertoire sequencing was used to assess the specificity and breadth of SARS-CoV-2-reactive T cell receptors after Ad26.COV2.S vaccination. The TCR-sequenced set comprised approximately 30 samples: about 19 Ad26.COV2.S vaccine recipients, 5 placebo recipients and 8 SARS-CoV-2 convalescent individuals. Trial participants were randomized into five groups of five, in which low-dose or high-dose Ad26.COV2.S was given once or twice, or placebo was given on both occasions. Throughout the experiments and outcome assessment, investigators stayed blinded to trial group allocation. The study at large found these results: Comparable non-spike TCR breadth was observed between vaccine and placebo recipients, consistent with only spike being contained in the vaccine. According to the authors, total T cell responses may have been underestimated by the TCR breadth and depth analyses. Ad26.COV2.S recipients had higher spike-specific TCR breadth than placebo recipients (P = 0.0014). Substantial breadth of spike-specific CD8+ and CD4+ T cell responses was reported after vaccination. The study lacked the statistical power to compare responses across vaccine doses or regimens.

With regard to this clone: The antigen it recognizes is unknown. Base quality data are lacking; no much larger clone is found one base away.

TCRbeta CDR3 regions were sequenced with the immunoSEQ Assay. After extraction, genomic DNA underwent amplification by bias-controlled multiplex PCR, followed by high-throughput sequencing. On the authors' methods: Collapsing and filtering of sequences were performed to quantify the absolute abundance of each unique TCRbeta CDR3 region. T cell fraction was estimated by normalization of TCRbeta template counts to usable DNA, with usable DNA being measured through amplification of reference genes present in all nucleated cells. Repertoire TCRs were annotated as SARS-CoV-2-specific by exact matching of V gene, CDR3 amino acid sequence and J gene to a known reactive TCR set. The reference SARS-CoV-2 TCR set was obtained from MIRA and was filtered for enrichment in COVID-19-positive ImmuneCODE repertoires, whereby public or cross-reactive TCRs were removed. Using the MIRA antigens, annotated TCRs were further analysed by specific ORF or by position within an ORF. Breadth was defined as annotated unique rearrangements over total unique productive rearrangements; depth was the summed frequency of those rearrangements. TCR breadth was compared between groups using two-sided Wilcoxon rank-sum tests. What TCRdb holds here is the immuneACCESS table cut down to in-frame rearrangements. Part of the clones is not present; checked against another copy, under half of the missing clones reflect an unresolved V gene, and the others are unexplained. The V and J calls and the clone size are those of that table, but D and trimming were determined from the DNA. Here the sample has about 350,000 clones; 86% occur a single time. Roughly 10% of the sample is held by the ten biggest clonotypes.

What this sample's treatment or condition label stands for: some 19 received Ad26.COV2.S at low or high dose, single or two shots; several received placebo; per-sample allocation not given. For vaccine and placebo recipients, repertoires were sequenced using samples collected on day 63 after the first injection. Between 29 July and 7 August 2020, Cohort 1b enrolled approximately 26 adults aged 18-55 years at one site in Boston, USA. As a vaccine, Ad26.COV2.S was a replication-incompetent adenovirus type 26 vector that expressed a prefusion-stabilized SARS-CoV-2 spike protein derived from the original Wuhan strain. The CDR3 goes from the cysteine to the phenylalanine over 18 residues. Here the CDR3 DNA is all that survives: 54 bases in frame from base 1. The germline V gene encodes CDR1 SGHDN and CDR2 FVKESK. V is trimmed back by 1 base and J by 6 bases, and the junction contains 12 bases that no gene match accounts for.

The receptor chain draws on TRBV14 and TRBJ2-2, and 9 bases in between align with TRBD1. The input for sequencing was peripheral blood, taken in a trial of Ad26.COV2.S vaccine versus placebo. This sequence was found in a person aged 18-65 years who received the Ad26.COV2.S COVID-19 vaccine or a placebo. The CDR3 in this case is CASSQGSAKGQGSGELFF. The nucleotides read TGTGCCAGCAGCCAAGGTTCCGCGAAGGGACAGGGATCCGGGGAGCTGTTTTTT. Beyond the CDR3, the reference TRBV14 and TRBJ2-2 genes provide the residues; the full variable domain reads: EAGVTQFPSHSVIEKGQTVTLRCDPISGHDNLYWYRRVMGKEIKFLLHFVKESKQDESGMPNNRFLAERTGGTYSTLKVQPAELEDSGVYFCASSQGSAKGQGSGELFFGEGSRLTVL.